These 13 T cell receptor beta chains originate from one sample sequenced in a study of blood T cells in healthy people across ages. Primed by a sample-barcoded 5' primer and a J-beta primer mix, a second PCR proceeded for about 7 to 11 cycles. TCRdb analysed the 5' RACE reads with MiXCR anew, one entry per CDR3 protein. This repertoire shows 1.5 million to 2 million distinct CDR3 sequences, about 30% found once; its top ten account for roughly 8%. The material sequenced was blood. The receptors were sampled from a young woman in good health.

The rearrangement uses TRBV20-1 and TRBJ1-1; 11 bases are a match to TRBD1. This CDR3 comprises 14 residues. CDR1 is DFQATT and CDR2 is SNEGSKA in the germline V gene (reference sequence). Germline trimming cut 6 bases from V and 5 bases from J; bases unmatched to any gene: 8. CDR3 residues: CSARTGGPTTEAFF. CDR3 bases: TGCAGTGCCCGGACAGGGGGCCCCACGACTGAAGCTTTCTTT.

To note about this clonotype: Relative to the germline gene, one junction end is altered; a read error may explain this. The chain carries TRBV10-1 and TRBJ2-5, with 9 positions matching TRBD2. CDR1 and CDR2 (germline): WNHNN, SYGVQD (reference sequence). The CDR3 contains 12 residues. The CDR3 DNA reads as TGTGCCTACGCCTCCGTAGCGGGAGAGCAGTACTTC. It translates to CAYASVAGEQYF.

This clonotype has ten or more counts. The V gene is TRBV4-1, the J gene TRBJ1-6, with D uncertain. CDR1 MGHRA and CDR2 YSYEKL come from the germline V gene. V lost 4 bases and J lost 8, with 6 bases in between. The CDR3 has 12 amino acids. The chain's CDR3 is CASSPADSPLHF. The CDR3 coding sequence is TGCGCCAGCAGCCCAGCGGATTCACCCCTCCACTTT.

As concerns this clonotype: Just one base apart from a much larger clone, this may be a read error. The chain employs TRBV6-1 and TRBJ2-5, with D unresolved. Germline CDR1 reads MNHNS; CDR2 reads SASEGT. This CDR3 contains 12 residues. V dropped 7 bases and J dropped 5 bases, with 11 bases sitting between them. CDR3 bases: TGTGCCAGCATGAGGTTTGAGGAGACCCAGTACTTC. Translation gives CASMRFEETQYF.

In this sample, this clonotype turned up once. The rearrangement uses TRBV7-2 and TRBJ1-1; no reliable D call. With 1 base removed from V and 11 bases from J, the gap between germline ends came to 11 bases. Germline CDR1 is SGHTA and CDR2 is FQGNSA. CDR3 length equals 12 residues. The DNA of the CDR3 is TGTGCCAGCAGCTTAGAACTAGGGATCGCTTTCTTT. It specifies CASSLELGIAFF.

This clonotype has ten or more counts. The chain recombines TRBV29-1 with TRBJ2-6; either TRBD1 or TRBD2 may supply D (5 bases each). The CDR3 has 13 residues. The V gene lost 3 bases and the J gene lost 2 bases, with 5 bases spanning the gap. Per germline, CDR1 SQVTM and CDR2 ANQGSEA. The CDR3 DNA is TGCAGCGTTGAGGGGGCTGGGGCCAACGTCCTGACTTTC. It encodes CSVEGAGANVLTF.

This clonotype has ten or more counts. The chain uses TRBV20-1 and TRBJ2-7, with 9 bases that match TRBD2. The CDR3 length is 14 residues. Germline CDR1 DFQATT, CDR2 SNEGSKA (reference sequence). The ends lost 5 bases at V and 1 base at J; junction bases unmatched: 6. In nucleotides, the CDR3 is TGCAGTGCTTCTCGGACTAGCGAATCCTACGAGCAGTACTTC. Translating it yields CSASRTSESYEQYF.

This clonotype was seen a few times. This may be a read error: a much more frequent sequence differs by one nucleotide. The chain combines TRBV3-1 with TRBJ2-1; 7 bases match TRBD1. Gene TRBJ2-7 matches the end of the DNA better, so the J call may be wrong. The germline V gene encodes CDR1 LGHDT and CDR2 YNNKEL (reference sequence). There are 14 residues in the CDR3. Written as DNA, the CDR3 is TGTGCCAGCAGCTCGACAGGGAATTACAATGAGCAGTACTTC. It encodes CASSSTGNYNEQYF.

With respect to this clonotype: This may come from a read error, since a much larger clone is one base off. The CDR3 DNA sequence: TGTACCAGCAGACCCCCGGGGCTAGCTAGGACCTACGAGCAGTACTTC. Translating gives CTSRPPGLARTYEQYF. The V gene is TRBV28, the J gene TRBJ2-7; D may be TRBD1 or TRBD2 (5 bases each). In germline, CDR1 is MDHEN, CDR2 SYDVKM. This CDR3 has 16 amino acids.

This clonotype has more than one count but fewer than ten. The V gene is TRBV3-1, the J gene TRBJ1-6; TRBD1 matches at 7 bases. Per germline, CDR1 LGHDT and CDR2 YNNKEL (reference sequence). The CDR3 is 15 amino acids. J was trimmed by 8 bases and V by 8 bases; bases with no gene match: 12. CDR3 loop: CASGYRGTADSPLHF. In DNA form, the CDR3 reads TGTGCCAGCGGGTACCGGGGGACAGCAGATTCACCCCTCCACTTT.

The V gene is TRBV5-1, the J gene TRBJ2-2, with D possibly matching TRBD2 (6 bases). The CDR3 length is 15 residues. V lost 5 bases and J lost 5, with 16 bases in between. Germline lookup yields CDR1 SGHRS and CDR2 YFSETQ. Here the CDR3 reads CASRPFSAGTGELFF. Here the CDR3 DNA reads TGCGCCAGCAGGCCCTTTTCCGCGGGGACCGGGGAGCTGTTTTTT.

This clonotype turned up a few times. The chain recombines TRBV6-5 with TRBJ1-5, with 7 bases identical to TRBD1. Germline loops: CDR1 MNHEY, CDR2 SVGAGI. V trimming: 10 bases; J trimming: 0 bases; junction bases outside the gene matches: 6. The length of the CDR3 is 14 residues. The CDR3 reads CATGQVYSNQPQHF. In nucleotides, the CDR3 is TGTGCCACCGGACAGGTTTATAGCAATCAGCCCCAGCATTTT.

This clonotype has ten or more counts. The J gene is TRBJ2-7, the V gene TRBV5-1, with D uncertain. From germline, CDR1 is SGHRS and CDR2 YFSETQ. This CDR3 is 14 amino acids long. V was trimmed by 4 bases and J by 5 bases, leaving 16 bases between them. CDR3 sequence (DNA): TGCGCCAGCAGCAGCGACGAGCGAGGCGACGAGCAGTACTTC. Its translation is CASSSDERGDEQYF.